The 4 T cell receptor beta chains below were found in one sample sequenced in a study of T-cell reconstitution after alpha-beta-depleted transplantation in children. Unique molecular identifiers were incorporated when the TCRbeta library was constructed. TCRdb called the PCR reads again in MiXCR, with one record for every CDR3 protein. The sample carries 550,000 to 600,000 distinct CDR3 sequences, 20% to 25% recorded once. Sample: PBMCs, mostly from graft donor cells, taken 360 days after TCRalphabeta/CD19-depleted stem cell transplant. The receptor set was obtained from a boy under two years old who had a stem cell transplant for acute myeloid leukemia, so the T cells may come from the graft donor.

In its sample, this clonotype was seen a few times. The chain's CDR3 is CASSYSGLGSTDTQYF. The CDR3, as DNA: TGTGCCAGCAGTTACTCGGGACTAGGGAGCACAGATACGCAGTATTTT. The chain has TRBV6-5 and TRBJ2-3, with 8 positions matching TRBD2. Per the germline V gene, CDR1 is MNHEY and CDR2 is SVGAGI. Trimming cost V 0 bases and J 0 bases; bases outside gene matches: 2. The CDR3 extends over 16 amino acids.

This clonotype was picked up many times. The chain is built from TRBV20-1 and TRBJ2-2; D uncertain. This CDR3 has 13 amino acids. Between the trimmed V and J ends, which lost 0 bases and 8 bases, there was a span of 10 bases. In germline, CDR1 is DFQATT, CDR2 SNEGSKA (reference sequence). The CDR3 sequence is CSAREVVGGELFF. CDR3 DNA sequence: TGCAGTGCTAGAGAGGTTGTTGGGGGGGAGCTGTTTTTT.

This clonotype has a count of ten or more. The rearrangement links TRBV4-3 to TRBJ2-7, with D tentatively TRBD2 (7 bases). Trimming pared 0 bases from V and 1 base from J, leaving 13 bases between. In germline, CDR1 is LGHNA, CDR2 YSLEER. This CDR3 has 16 amino acids. For the CDR3, the DNA is TGCGCCAGCAGCCAAGAAAACGGGGGGCTATCCTACGAGCAGTACTTC. Amino acids: CASSQENGGLSYEQYF.

The chain links TRBV24-1 to TRBJ1-3, with a tentative D call TRBD1 (6 bases). The CDR3 loop spans 15 amino acids. Germline CDR1 KGHDR, CDR2 SFDVKD. V shed 3 bases and J shed 4 bases, with 12 bases lying between them. The DNA for the CDR3 is TGTGCCACCAGTGATCCCCCCGGGACAGGAAACACCATATATTTT. Its translation: CATSDPPGTGNTIYF.